Listed here are 26 T cell receptor beta chains from one sample, sequenced in a study of blood T cell repertoires in COVID-19. Profiled with immunoSEQ multiplex PCR; TCRdb holds only in-frame clones, not every one. The sample carries about 300,000 clones, around 88% recorded once. The sample taken for sequencing was peripheral blood. The receptors were gathered from a woman aged 25 to 39 who had recovered from COVID-19.

This chain uses TRBV2 with TRBJ1-1, with TRBD1 as a possible D gene (5 bases). The V gene's germline CDR1 is SNHLY and CDR2 FYNNEI. This CDR3 is 13 amino acids long. Trimming stripped 8 bases from V and 5 bases from J, with 15 bases between. As DNA, the CDR3 is TGTGCCAGCTGGACGACAGTGGTTACTGAAGCTTTCTTT. Translating it yields CASWTTVVTEAFF.

The chain links TRBV6-4 to TRBJ1-1; possibly TRBD1 for D (5 bases). The CDR3 extends over 14 amino acids. V gave up 6 bases and J gave up 4 bases, with 15 bases separating them. The germline gives CDR1 MRHNA, CDR2 SNTAGT. The CDR3 coding sequence is TGTGCCAGCAGGATCAGGGAGGATGGCACTGAAGCTTTCTTT. This gives the protein CASRIREDGTEAFF.

The chain is built from TRBV10-1 and TRBJ1-5, with D tentatively TRBD1 (6 bases). V lost 5 bases and J 2 bases, leaving 13 bases between the germline ends. The CDR3 runs 15 residues. Per germline, CDR1 WNHNN and CDR2 SYGVQD (reference sequence). CDR3 coding DNA: TGCGCCAGCAGTAACAGGGTGTCGGGCAATCAGCCCCAGCATTTT. This gives the protein CASSNRVSGNQPQHF.

The chain has TRBV27 and TRBJ1-5; 7 bases line up with TRBD1. This CDR3 is 16 amino acids long. Germline CDR1 is MNHEY and CDR2 is SMNVEV (reference sequence). After removal of 4 bases from V and 3 bases from J, the junction contained 9 bases not matched to a gene. The CDR3 sequence: CASSSTPRGFNQPQHF. CDR3 nucleotides: TGTGCCAGCAGTTCCACCCCCAGGGGGTTCAATCAGCCCCAGCATTTT.

The chain joins TRBV29-1 to TRBJ1-1, with unresolved D. The V and J ends lost 3 bases and 7 bases respectively, with 15 bases between them. The CDR3 contains 13 residues. Per the germline V gene, CDR1 is SQVTM and CDR2 is ANQGSEA. CDR3 protein: CSVDSFPEGEAFF. The CDR3 DNA reads TGCAGCGTTGACAGTTTTCCGGAGGGTGAAGCTTTCTTT. The full variable domain, completed using reference TRBV29-1 and TRBJ1-1, is SAVISQKPSRDICQRGTSLTIQCQVDSQVTMMFWYRQQPGQSLTLIATANQGSEATYESGFVIDKFPISRPNLTFSTLTVSNMSPEDSSIYLCSVDSFPEGEAFFGQGTRLTVV.

The chain employs TRBV19 and TRBJ2-7, with 9 bases aligning to TRBD1. Germline V gene sequence: CDR1 LNHDA, CDR2 SQIVND (reference sequence). J lost 6 bases, V lost 7 bases, and 22 bases had no gene match. The CDR3 runs to 18 residues. CDR3 DNA sequence: TGTGCCAGTACTCCTGTGGGGGGGACAGGGTCCTCATGGAGCGAGCAGTACTTC. The encoded protein is CASTPVGGTGSSWSEQYF.

In its sample, this clone was seen many times. The chain joins TRBV19 to TRBJ1-3; D possibly corresponds to TRBD1 (5 bases). Germline CDR1 and CDR2: LNHDA and SQIVND (reference sequence). Trimming took 7 bases from V and 0 from J, leaving 19 bases between them. CDR3 length: 17 amino acids. The CDR3 DNA follows: TGTGCCAGTACACTATACCGGACACCCGTCTCTGGAAACACCATATATTTT. Its translation is CASTLYRTPVSGNTIYF.

The chain joins TRBV11-2 to TRBJ2-7, with D perhaps TRBD1 (5 bases). The CDR3 runs to 15 residues. The germline V and J ends were trimmed by 1 base and 1 base, with 11 bases remaining between them. CDR1 and CDR2 from the germline V gene are SGHAT and FQNNGV. In DNA form, the CDR3 reads TGTGCCAGCAGCTTAGGAATTGACAGTTCCTACGAGCAGTACTTC. It encodes CASSLGIDSSYEQYF.

The chain couples TRBV19 to TRBJ1-5, with D uncertain. Germline V gene data show CDR1 as LNHDA and CDR2 as SQIVND (reference sequence). CDR3 size: 13 residues. V shed 4 bases and J shed 4 bases, with 8 bases lying between them. The CDR3 DNA reads as TGTGCCAGTAGTACGGTTAATAATCAGCCCCAGCATTTT. Its translation: CASSTVNNQPQHF.

This clone was counted a single time. The chain is built from TRBV5-6 and TRBJ1-6; 9 nucleotides line up with TRBD1. CDR3 length: 15 amino acids. Germline-derived CDR1 and CDR2 are SGHDT and YYEEEE. Unmatched junction bases numbered 7, after V lost 4 bases and J lost 8 bases. CDR3: CASSRTRDRDSPLHF. The CDR3 bases are TGTGCCAGCAGCAGGACCCGGGACAGGGATTCACCCCTCCACTTT.

Written as DNA, the CDR3 is TGTGCCAGCAGTTTATGCGTTGAAACTAGCACAGATACGCAGTATTTT. Its translation: CASSLCVETSTDTQYF. This chain uses TRBV28 with TRBJ2-3; D remains unclear. Germline V lookup: CDR1 MDHEN, CDR2 SYDVKM. Trimming took off 0 bases at V and 0 bases at J, with 10 bases between the two ends. The CDR3 totals 16 residues.

This rearrangement joins TRBV9 to TRBJ2-2; 7 bases map to TRBD1. The germline CDR1 and CDR2 sequences are SGDLS and YYNGEE. V shed 3 bases and J 1 base; nucleotides not matched to a gene: 3. This CDR3 is 15 amino acids long. In DNA, the CDR3 is TGTGCCAGCAGCGGGTGGACAGGGAACACCGGGGAGCTGTTTTTT. Protein product: CASSGWTGNTGELFF. Full variable domain (outside the CDR3, taken from reference TRBV9 and TRBJ2-2): DSGVTQTPKHLITATGQRVTLRCSPRSGDLSVYWYQQSLDQGLQFLIQYYNGEERAKGNILERFSAQQFPDLHSELNLSSLELGDSALYFCASSGWTGNTGELFFGEGSRLTVL.

The genes are TRBV24-1 and TRBJ2-3, with TRBD2 identical over 12 bases. Germline lookup yields CDR1 KGHDR and CDR2 SFDVKD. Trimming took 1 base from V and 6 from J; bases not matched to a gene: 4. The CDR3 consists of 16 residues. For the CDR3, the DNA is TGTGCCACCAGTGATTTCTCTAGCGGGGGGGCCGATACGCAGTATTTT. Translated, it gives CATSDFSSGGADTQYF.

J is TRBJ2-1 and V is TRBV30; TRBD2 might be the D (7 bases). This CDR3 contains 15 residues. The V and J ends lost 3 bases and 6 bases respectively, with 18 bases between them. Germline assignment: CDR1 GTSNPN and CDR2 SVGIG (reference sequence). CDR3 protein: CAWSAQGASGNEQFF. CDR3 sequence (DNA): TGTGCCTGGAGCGCACAGGGTGCTAGCGGCAATGAGCAGTTCTTC.

The chain employs TRBV28 and TRBJ1-1; D is perhaps TRBD1 (6 bases). Germline CDR1 reads MDHEN; CDR2 reads SYDVKM. V was shortened by 6 bases and J by 5 bases, with 22 bases between the two germline ends. This CDR3 spans 16 amino acids. The CDR3 region has the DNA TGTGCCAGCAGCACCCCATCGGGAGGGGGAGGGACTGAAGCTTTCTTT. Protein: CASSTPSGGGGTEAFF.

The chain couples TRBV2 to TRBJ2-7, with D possibly matching TRBD2 (6 bases). CDR3 length equals 15 residues. V lost 3 bases, J lost 6 bases, and 18 bases lay in between. The germline CDR1 and CDR2 sequences are SNHLY and FYNNEI. In DNA form, the CDR3 reads TGTGCCAGCAGTGACGGAGGGATAGACCTACTCGAGCAGTACTTC. Encoded protein: CASSDGGIDLLEQYF.

This clone occurred once. The chain has TRBV19 and TRBJ2-7; 7 nucleotides match TRBD1. V gave up 6 bases and J gave up 4 bases; unmatched junction bases: 6. This CDR3 region has 13 residues. Germline CDR1 LNHDA, CDR2 SQIVND (reference sequence). CDR3 amino acids: CASSWDREYEQYF. CDR3 coding DNA: TGTGCCAGTAGCTGGGACAGAGAGTACGAGCAGTACTTC.

The chain carries TRBV4-1 and TRBJ1-1; 10 nucleotides match TRBD1. Germline-derived CDR1 and CDR2 are MGHRA and YSYEKL. V lost 0 bases, J lost 8 bases, and 15 bases stayed unmatched. This CDR3 contains 18 residues. The CDR3: CASSQERTGGSSRSEAFF. CDR3 DNA sequence: TGCGCCAGCAGCCAAGAAAGGACAGGGGGTTCGTCACGCTCAGAAGCTTTCTTT.

The chain links TRBV27 to TRBJ1-5; D not certain. The CDR3 runs to 18 residues. The V end was cut by 4 bases, the J end by 1 base, with 20 bases between. The germline CDR1 and CDR2 sequences are MNHEY and SMNVEV (reference sequence). CDR3 in amino acids: CASSYLGVGSHSNQPQHF. CDR3 coding DNA: TGTGCCAGCAGTTATCTCGGGGTGGGGTCGCACAGCAATCAGCCCCAGCATTTT.

This chain links TRBV30 with TRBJ1-6, with D unclear. V lost 0 bases and J 8 bases, leaving 14 bases between the germline ends. The CDR3 runs to 15 residues. Germline values: CDR1 GTSNPN, CDR2 SVGIG (reference sequence). The CDR3 protein is CAWSVFPREDSPLHF. CDR3 DNA sequence: TGTGCCTGGAGTGTGTTTCCTAGGGAGGATTCACCCCTCCACTTT.

The rearrangement joins TRBV5-1 to TRBJ1-2; 9 bases are a match to TRBD1. This CDR3 comprises 13 residues. With 4 bases clipped from V and 8 bases from J, the junction kept 6 bases outside the gene matches. Germline CDR1 SGHRS, CDR2 YFSETQ. This chain's CDR3 is CASSAQGAQGYTF. In nucleotides, the CDR3 is TGCGCCAGCAGCGCACAGGGGGCGCAGGGCTACACCTTC.

This clone has a single count. The V gene is TRBV29-1, the J gene TRBJ1-2, with TRBD1 matching over 7 bases. Germline CDR1 SQVTM, CDR2 ANQGSEA. CDR3 length: 16 residues. The trim removed 6 bases at V and 5 bases at J, leaving 18 bases unmatched. The CDR3 DNA reads as TGCAGCGTCACCGCCGAGGACAGGCCTCCTCCATATGGCTACACCTTC. It codes for CSVTAEDRPPPYGYTF.

This rearrangement joins TRBV6-5 to TRBJ1-2; D gene uncertain. V was pared by 8 bases and J by 7 bases, with 17 bases between. CDR3 length: 13 amino acids. CDR1 is MNHEY and CDR2 is SVGAGI in the germline V gene. CDR3 nucleotide sequence: TGTGCCAGCGGTAGTATTCGGGAAGGTGGCTACACCTTC. This gives the protein CASGSIREGGYTF.

The rearrangement uses TRBV19 and TRBJ1-2; no definite D call. Germline V lookup: CDR1 LNHDA, CDR2 SQIVND (reference sequence). The CDR3 has 13 amino acids. V was pared by 6 bases and J by 8 bases, with 16 bases between. The CDR3 loop is CASSIAARGGYTF. The CDR3 DNA sequence: TGTGCCAGTAGCATTGCGGCCCGGGGAGGCTACACCTTC.

The chain couples TRBV20-1 to TRBJ2-3; D gene unclear. The germline gives CDR1 DFQATT, CDR2 SNEGSKA (reference sequence). Between the trimmed V and J ends, which lost 3 bases and 0 bases, there was a span of 7 bases. The CDR3 length is 13 residues. Written as DNA, the CDR3 is TGCAGTGCTAGTACCAGAAGCACAGATACGCAGTATTTT. Translating it yields CSASTRSTDTQYF.

The chain joins TRBV7-2 to TRBJ1-3; 10 nucleotides agree with TRBD1. Trimming cost V 3 bases and J 6 bases; bases outside gene matches: 5. The germline V gene encodes CDR1 SGHTA and CDR2 FQGNSA. This CDR3 spans 15 amino acids. CDR3: CASSLRDRGENTIYF. Written as DNA, the CDR3 is TGTGCCAGCAGCTTGAGGGACAGGGGAGAAAACACCATATATTTT.